The rows below give T cell receptor beta chains drawn from one sample of a study of cytomegalovirus exposure and HLA in healthy donors. Produced via immunoSEQ multiplex PCR; TCRdb's table is partial and in-frame only. The sample carries 130,000 to 150,000 clones, approximately 73% recorded once. Sequenced sample: PBMCs. These receptors were collected from a human donor in good health. Each CDR3 is given with its conserved first and last residue. A D gene is named only where the DNA matches it firmly. Not every row has a clone size; where given, it reads once, few, many or a size class.

D gene: .; clone size: few; J gene: TRBJ2-3; V gene: TRBV5-4; CDR3 length: 13; CDR3 protein: CASSWRGSSTQYF; CDR3 DNA: TGTGCCAGCAGCTGGAGGGGCTCCTCTACGCAGTATTTT
D gene: .; clone size: .; J gene: TRBJ2-5; V gene: TRBV15; CDR3 length: 14; CDR3 protein: CATSADRAQETQYF; CDR3 DNA: TGTGCCACCAGCGCTGACAGAGCCCAAGAGACCCAGTACTTC
D gene: TRBD1; clone size: once; J gene: TRBJ2-3; V gene: TRBV5-1; CDR3 length: 14; CDR3 protein: CASSWDRVADTQYF; CDR3 DNA: TGCGCCAGCAGCTGGGACAGGGTAGCAGATACGCAGTATTTT
D gene: .; clone size: .; J gene: TRBJ2-4; V gene: TRBV28; CDR3 length: 12; CDR3 protein: CASSLGGDIQYF; CDR3 DNA: TGTGCCAGCAGTTTGGGGGGAGACATTCAGTACTTC
D gene: TRBD1; clone size: .; J gene: TRBJ2-7; V gene: TRBV7-8; CDR3 length: 15; CDR3 protein: CASSSWGQGRNEQYF; CDR3 DNA: TGTGCCAGCAGCTCCTGGGGACAGGGTCGGAACGAGCAGTACTTC
D gene: .; clone size: .; J gene: TRBJ2-3; V gene: TRBV11-2; CDR3 length: 15; CDR3 protein: CASSLNRVRTDTQYF; CDR3 DNA: TGTGCCAGCAGCCTAAACAGGGTCCGCACAGATACGCAGTATTTT
D gene: TRBD2; clone size: .; J gene: TRBJ2-7; V gene: TRBV20-1; CDR3 length: 11; CDR3 protein: CSNLGGDEQYF; CDR3 DNA: TGCAGCAACCTGGGGGGGGACGAGCAGTACTTC
D gene: TRBD1; clone size: .; J gene: TRBJ1-1; V gene: TRBV7-8; CDR3 length: 18; CDR3 protein: CASSLASARGRLNTEAFF; CDR3 DNA: TGTGCCAGCAGCTTAGCGTCGGCCAGGGGGCGATTAAACACTGAAGCTTTCTTT
D gene: .; clone size: once; J gene: TRBJ1-1; V gene: TRBV30; CDR3 length: 11; CDR3 protein: CAWAGDTEAFF; CDR3 DNA: TGTGCCTGGGCAGGGGACACTGAAGCTTTCTTT
D gene: .; clone size: .; J gene: TRBJ2-3; V gene: TRBV5-1; CDR3 length: 17; CDR3 protein: CASSSTFGGTGTDTQYF; CDR3 DNA: TGCGCCAGCAGCTCCACTTTTGGGGGGACGGGCACAGATACGCAGTATTTT
D gene: .; clone size: .; J gene: TRBJ2-2; V gene: TRBV19; CDR3 length: 13; CDR3 protein: CASSPGHSGELFF; CDR3 DNA: TGTGCCAGTAGTCCAGGACATTCCGGGGAGCTGTTTTTT
D gene: TRBD2; clone size: .; J gene: TRBJ2-5; V gene: TRBV6-1; CDR3 length: 15; CDR3 protein: CASSEVAGGLETQYF; CDR3 DNA: TGTGCCAGCAGTGAAGTTGCGGGAGGTCTGGAGACCCAGTACTTC
D gene: .; clone size: few; J gene: TRBJ1-2; V gene: TRBV6-1; CDR3 length: 13; CDR3 protein: CAIWHLPNYGYTF; CDR3 DNA: TGTGCCATCTGGCACCTTCCTAACTATGGCTACACCTTC
D gene: TRBD1; clone size: once; J gene: TRBJ1-2; V gene: TRBV19; CDR3 length: 14; CDR3 protein: CASSQGQAIYGYTF; CDR3 DNA: TGTGCCAGTAGCCAGGGACAGGCCATTTATGGCTACACCTTC
D gene: TRBD2; clone size: .; J gene: TRBJ2-2; V gene: TRBV12-5; CDR3 length: 14; CDR3 protein: CASGLPGGARELFF; CDR3 DNA: TGTGCTAGTGGTTTACCCGGGGGGGCCAGGGAGCTGTTTTTT
D gene: .; clone size: .; J gene: TRBJ2-2; V gene: TRBV13; CDR3 length: 14; CDR3 protein: CASSLWDFTGELFF; CDR3 DNA: TGTGCCAGCAGCTTATGGGACTTCACCGGGGAGCTGTTTTTT
D gene: TRBD2; clone size: few; J gene: TRBJ2-2; V gene: TRBV9; CDR3 length: 16; CDR3 protein: CASSPPGTTNTGELFF; CDR3 DNA: TGTGCCAGCAGCCCACCCGGGACTACGAACACCGGGGAGCTGTTTTTT
D gene: TRBD1; clone size: .; J gene: TRBJ1-5; V gene: TRBV28; CDR3 length: 14; CDR3 protein: CASSQDRGHQPQHF; CDR3 DNA: TGTGCCAGTAGTCAAGACAGGGGGCATCAGCCCCAGCATTTT
D gene: TRBD2; clone size: .; J gene: TRBJ2-1; V gene: TRBV6-1; CDR3 length: 16; CDR3 protein: CASSGPGLAGNNEQFF; CDR3 DNA: TGTGCCAGCAGTGGCCCGGGACTAGCGGGAAACAATGAGCAGTTCTTC
D gene: .; clone size: few; J gene: TRBJ1-2; V gene: TRBV1; CDR3 length: 16; CDR3 protein: CTSSTLIRDTNYGYTF; CDR3 DNA: TGCACCAGCAGCACTCTTATCCGGGACACTAACTATGGCTACACCTTC
D gene: .; clone size: .; J gene: TRBJ2-5; V gene: TRBV9; CDR3 length: 15; CDR3 protein: CASSVAGVKGETQYF; CDR3 DNA: TGTGCCAGCAGCGTAGCGGGGGTTAAGGGAGAGACCCAGTACTTC
D gene: .; clone size: .; J gene: TRBJ1-6; V gene: TRBV5-1; CDR3 length: 15; CDR3 protein: CASSLGQVGYSPLHF; CDR3 DNA: TGCGCCAGCAGCTTGGGACAGGTTGGGTATTCACCCCTCCACTTT
D gene: .; clone size: .; J gene: TRBJ1-1; V gene: TRBV6-5; CDR3 length: 14; CDR3 protein: CASSYGTLDTEAFF; CDR3 DNA: TGTGCCAGCAGTTACGGGACATTGGACACTGAAGCTTTCTTT
D gene: .; clone size: .; J gene: TRBJ2-3; V gene: TRBV30; CDR3 length: 10; CDR3 protein: CAWSASTQYF; CDR3 DNA: TGTGCCTGGAGTGCCAGTACGCAGTATTTT
D gene: .; clone size: .; J gene: TRBJ1-4; V gene: TRBV2; CDR3 length: 16; CDR3 protein: CASSERDSVPNEKLFF; CDR3 DNA: TGTGCCAGCAGTGAAAGGGACTCGGTCCCTAATGAAAAACTGTTTTTT
D gene: TRBD1; clone size: .; J gene: TRBJ1-3; V gene: TRBV28; CDR3 length: 14; CDR3 protein: CASSLTGGGNTIYF; CDR3 DNA: TGTGCCAGCAGTTTGACAGGGGGTGGAAACACCATATATTTT
D gene: .; clone size: .; J gene: TRBJ1-2; V gene: TRBV6-1; CDR3 length: 13; CDR3 protein: CASGVVTNYGYTF; CDR3 DNA: TGTGCCAGCGGTGTAGTTACTAACTATGGCTACACCTTC
D gene: .; clone size: .; J gene: TRBJ1-5; V gene: TRBV7-3; CDR3 length: 13; CDR3 protein: CASSLTPDQPQHF; CDR3 DNA: TGTGCCAGCAGCTTAACGCCGGATCAGCCCCAGCATTTT
D gene: .; clone size: .; J gene: TRBJ2-1; V gene: TRBV7-8; CDR3 length: 15; CDR3 protein: CASSPKTGTYNEQFF; CDR3 DNA: TGTGCCAGCAGTCCTAAAACAGGGACCTACAATGAGCAGTTCTTC
D gene: TRBD1; clone size: .; J gene: TRBJ2-7; V gene: TRBV30; CDR3 length: 12; CDR3 protein: CAWHTGVREQYF; CDR3 DNA: TGTGCCTGGCATACAGGGGTTCGCGAGCAGTACTTC
D gene: .; clone size: .; J gene: TRBJ1-2; V gene: TRBV25-1; CDR3 length: 11; CDR3 protein: CATGNRDGYTF; CDR3 DNA: TGTGCTACAGGGAACAGAGATGGCTACACCTTC
D gene: .; clone size: .; J gene: TRBJ2-3; V gene: TRBV5-1; CDR3 length: 15; CDR3 protein: CASSPLSLGTDTQYF; CDR3 DNA: TGCGCCAGCAGCCCCCTGTCTCTCGGCACAGATACGCAGTATTTT
D gene: TRBD1; clone size: .; J gene: TRBJ2-2; V gene: TRBV7-9; CDR3 length: 16; CDR3 protein: CASSPTGGARTGELFF; CDR3 DNA: TGTGCCAGCAGCCCCACAGGGGGCGCTAGGACCGGGGAGCTGTTTTTT
D gene: .; clone size: .; J gene: TRBJ2-7; V gene: TRBV23-1; CDR3 length: 14; CDR3 protein: CASGSGTSVGEQYF; CDR3 DNA: TGCGCCAGCGGATCCGGGACATCTGTGGGCGAGCAGTACTTC
D gene: .; clone size: .; J gene: TRBJ2-2; V gene: TRBV5-5; CDR3 length: 15; CDR3 protein: CASSLGLGDTGELFF; CDR3 DNA: TGTGCCAGCAGCTTGGGACTAGGGGACACCGGGGAGCTGTTTTTT
D gene: TRBD2; clone size: .; J gene: TRBJ2-2; V gene: TRBV5-4; CDR3 length: 16; CDR3 protein: CASSPRGGRGTGELFF; CDR3 DNA: TGTGCCAGCAGCCCCCGGGGGGGTCGGGGCACCGGGGAGCTGTTTTTT
D gene: .; clone size: .; J gene: TRBJ2-3; V gene: TRBV5-1; CDR3 length: 14; CDR3 protein: CASSLEESTDTQYF; CDR3 DNA: TGCGCCAGCAGCTTGGAGGAGTCCACAGATACGCAGTATTTT
D gene: TRBD2; clone size: .; J gene: TRBJ2-5; V gene: TRBV11-2; CDR3 length: 17; CDR3 protein: CASSPSKAGGTQETQYF; CDR3 DNA: TGTGCCAGCAGCCCCTCGAAAGCGGGGGGAACACAAGAGACCCAGTACTTC
D gene: .; clone size: .; J gene: TRBJ2-7; V gene: TRBV11-2; CDR3 length: 14; CDR3 protein: CASTARTSLGEQYF; CDR3 DNA: TGTGCCAGCACTGCCAGGACTTCTCTCGGCGAGCAGTACTTC
D gene: TRBD2; clone size: few; J gene: TRBJ2-3; V gene: TRBV5-6; CDR3 length: 15; CDR3 protein: CASSGGSGRADTQYF; CDR3 DNA: TGTGCCAGCAGCGGGGGCAGCGGGAGGGCAGATACGCAGTATTTT
D gene: TRBD2; clone size: .; J gene: TRBJ2-1; V gene: TRBV9; CDR3 length: 15; CDR3 protein: CASSVTSGSYNEQFF; CDR3 DNA: TGTGCCAGCAGCGTGACTAGCGGCTCCTACAATGAGCAGTTCTTC
D gene: .; clone size: .; J gene: TRBJ2-7; V gene: TRBV6-5; CDR3 length: 15; CDR3 protein: CASSYSRGLTYEQYF; CDR3 DNA: TGTGCCAGCAGTTACTCCAGGGGCTTGACCTACGAGCAGTACTTC
D gene: TRBD1; clone size: few; J gene: TRBJ1-2; V gene: TRBV7-9; CDR3 length: 14; CDR3 protein: CASSLKGQIYGYTF; CDR3 DNA: TGTGCCAGCAGTCTAAAGGGACAGATTTATGGCTACACCTTC
D gene: TRBD1; clone size: .; J gene: TRBJ1-6; V gene: TRBV7-6; CDR3 length: 15; CDR3 protein: CASSLRDRDNSPLHF; CDR3 DNA: TGTGCCAGCAGCCTCCGGGACAGGGACAATTCACCCCTCCACTTT
D gene: .; clone size: .; J gene: TRBJ2-7; V gene: TRBV28; CDR3 length: 14; CDR3 protein: CASSLKGGNYEQYF; CDR3 DNA: TGTGCCAGCAGTTTAAAGGGGGGGAACTACGAGCAGTACTTC
D gene: .; clone size: .; J gene: TRBJ2-3; V gene: TRBV6-1; CDR3 length: 15; CDR3 protein: CASSDPDRYTDTQYF; CDR3 DNA: TGTGCCAGCAGTGACCCAGACAGGTACACAGATACGCAGTATTTT
D gene: .; clone size: few; J gene: TRBJ1-5; V gene: TRBV28; CDR3 length: 15; CDR3 protein: CASSYMLRGLQPQHF; CDR3 DNA: TGTGCCAGCAGTTATATGTTAAGGGGATTGCAGCCCCAGCATTTT
D gene: TRBD2; clone size: .; J gene: TRBJ2-1; V gene: TRBV29-1; CDR3 length: 13; CDR3 protein: CSVGGGPDNEQFF; CDR3 DNA: TGCAGCGTTGGCGGGGGGCCGGACAATGAGCAGTTCTTC